This TCR beta chain was identified in a study of cytomegalovirus exposure and HLA in healthy donors. Findings of the study overall: Cytomegalovirus association was listed for approximately 160 TCR beta chains. Data from an earlier analysis indicated that most TCR beta V segments were productive either about 87% or about 30% of the time. There were some public TCRs occurring in many donors, but most TCR sequences were rare.

60 Vbeta and 13 Jbeta primers were used in PCR. The data were produced by immunoSEQ multiplex PCR, yet TCRdb's version contains in-frame clones alone and is incomplete. The sample contains tens of thousands of clones, approximately 80% of which appear only once. Remarks on this clone: Its antigen is undetermined.

Nominally healthy donors were sampled, though unrecorded immune exposures were likely. The CDR3 runs 15 residues. The germline V and J ends were trimmed by 6 bases and 3 bases, with 15 bases remaining between them. Germline CDR1 and CDR2: MGHDK and SYGVNS. The chain joins TRBV25-1 to TRBJ2-4, with D possibly matching TRBD1 (6 bases). Sequenced material: PBMCs. The TCR originated in a female donor in good health and CMV-seronegative. CDR3 protein: CASRVPGGFKNIQYF. For the CDR3, the DNA is TGTGCCAGCAGGGTACCTGGGGGCTTCAAAAACATTCAGTACTTC.